This is a list of T cell receptor beta chains from one sample in a study of blood T cell repertoires in COVID-19. TCRdb's table, derived via immunoSEQ multiplex PCR, lists solely in-frame clones and lacks some. The profile covers 130,000 to 150,000 clones, with approximately 80% appearing a single time and more than 8.5% taken by the ten largest. Material for sequencing was peripheral blood. Receptors originate from a man between 60 and 70 years old with active or convalescent COVID-19. Both conserved end residues are part of each CDR3. A D gene is named only where the DNA matches it firmly. Clone size appears in some rows only: once, few, many, or a class for an expanded clone.

>TRBJ2-7|TRBV5-6|TRBD1|NA
TGTGCCAGCAGCACCGGACAGGGCTTTCCCCACGAGCAGTACTTC
CASSTGQGFPHEQYF
>TRBJ1-1|TRBV5-8|NA|NA
TGTGCCAGCAGCTTGGAAGGTCGACAGATTTACACTGAAGCTTTCTTT
CASSLEGRQIYTEAFF
>TRBJ2-1|TRBV5-4|TRBD2|NA
TGTGCCAGCAGTTTTCCTACTAGCGGGGGCTACAATGAGCAGTTCTTC
CASSFPTSGGYNEQFF
>TRBJ1-4|TRBV12-5|TRBD1|NA
TGTGCTAGTGGCCAACTCACCCGGGACAGGGACGAAAAACTGTTTTTT
CASGQLTRDRDEKLFF
>TRBJ2-5|TRBV19|TRBD2|NA
TGTGCCAGTAGTATCACGACTAGCGGGAGTCGAGCGGAGACCCAGTACTTC
CASSITTSGSRAETQYF
>TRBJ1-1|TRBV4-1|NA|NA
TGCGCCAGCAGCCAAGAAGCGGGGGGAGGGACTGAAGCTTTCTTT
CASSQEAGGGTEAFF
>TRBJ2-7|TRBV5-1|TRBD1|NA
TGCGCCAGCAGGGGGACAGGCCCCTACGAGCAGTACTTC
CASRGTGPYEQYF
>TRBJ1-6|TRBV2|NA|NA
TGTGCCAGCAGGGCCGGGGGGCGACGCTCACCCCTCCACTTT
CASRAGGRRSPLHF
>TRBJ1-1|TRBV11-2|TRBD1|NA
TGTGCCAGCAGCTGGGGACAGGGTAATTATCTGAACACTGAAGCTTTCTTT
CASSWGQGNYLNTEAFF
>TRBJ1-1|TRBV11-3|NA|NA
TGTGCCAGCAGCTTAGGACAGAACACTGAAGCTTTCTTT
CASSLGQNTEAFF
>TRBJ2-1|TRBV6-5|TRBD2|NA
TGTGCCAGCAGTTACTCAACTAGCGGGAGCTATGAGCAGTTCTTC
CASSYSTSGSYEQFF
>TRBJ2-1|TRBV9|TRBD1|NA
TGTGCCAGCAGCGCGGGACAGACCAATGAGCAGTTCTTC
CASSAGQTNEQFF
>TRBJ1-5|TRBV30|NA|NA
TGTGCCTGGAACGGGGGGCGGGGAGCGCCCCAGCATTTT
CAWNGGRGAPQHF
>TRBJ2-1|TRBV11-2|TRBD1|NA
TGTGCCAGCAGAACCGGGACAGGGTTCCATGAGCAGTTCTTC
CASRTGTGFHEQFF
>TRBJ2-7|TRBV6-2/TRBV6-3|NA|few
TGTGCCAGCAGTTCTCCTTCTGTCTCGAGATCCTACGAGCAGTACTTC
CASSSPSVSRSYEQYF
>TRBJ1-5|TRBV4-3|TRBD1|NA
TGCGCCAGCAGCCCCAGGGGGAATCAGCCCCAGCATTTT
CASSPRGNQPQHF
>TRBJ1-1|TRBV12-3/TRBV12-4|NA|NA
TGTGCCAGCAGTTTTGGCGGGGGCACTGAAGCTTTCTTT
CASSFGGGTEAFF
>TRBJ2-1|TRBV9|TRBD2|NA
TGTGCCAGCAGCGTAGCGTTGTTGGGCGGGGGGAACAATGAGCAGTTCTTC
CASSVALLGGGNNEQFF
>TRBJ1-2|TRBV10-2|TRBD1|NA
TGCGCCAGCAGCTCGGGACAGGGTGGTGGCTACACCTTC
CASSSGQGGGYTF
>TRBJ2-2|TRBV30|TRBD2|NA
TGTGCCTGGAAAGGCCTAGCGGGCAACTTCTGGGGGGAGCTGTTTTTT
CAWKGLAGNFWGELFF
>TRBJ1-2|TRBV15|NA|NA
TGTGCCACCAGCTCAGAGGCGGGTGGCTACACCTTC
CATSSEAGGYTF
>TRBJ1-2|TRBV7-9|TRBD1|NA
TGTGCCAGCAGCTTAGGACAGGGGAACGTCTACACCTTC
CASSLGQGNVYTF
>TRBJ1-3|TRBV5-4|TRBD1|NA
TGTGCCAGCAGCTTGGGGGACAGTCCCTCTGGAAACACCATATATTTT
CASSLGDSPSGNTIYF
>TRBJ1-5|TRBV11-3|NA|NA
TGTGCCAGCAGCTCTGACAGGCGTCAGCCCCAGCATTTT
CASSSDRRQPQHF
>TRBJ1-5|TRBV7-2|TRBD1|few
TGTGCCAGCAGCTTAACAGGACAGGGGTCAGATCAGCCCCAGCATTTT
CASSLTGQGSDQPQHF
>TRBJ1-2|TRBV7-8|NA|NA
TGTGCCAGCAGCTCGAAACAACAGGGACGAGCTAACTATGGCTACACCTTC
CASSSKQQGRANYGYTF
>TRBJ1-2|TRBV19|NA|few
TGTGCCAGTAGTATAGGGCAGGTTACGTCTGGCTACACCTTC
CASSIGQVTSGYTF
>TRBJ2-5|TRBV5-4|TRBD2|few
TGTGCCAGCAGCGTGGGACTAGCAGGGGAGACCCAGTACTTC
CASSVGLAGETQYF
>TRBJ1-1|TRBV5-5|NA|NA
TGTGCCAGCAGCTTGGTCACCCGAGACACTGAAGCTTTCTTT
CASSLVTRDTEAFF
>TRBJ2-3|TRBV4-3|NA|NA
TGCGCCAGCAGCCAAGACGGAGCAGGGCAAAGGGCCACAGATACGCAGTATTTT
CASSQDGAGQRATDTQYF
>TRBJ1-2|TRBV7-6|NA|few
TGTGCCAGCAGCGCTTGGGAGAATTATGGCTACACCTTC
CASSAWENYGYTF
>TRBJ1-1|TRBV9|NA|few
TGTGCCAGCAGCGACATCTCCAGGGCTGAAGCTTTCTTT
CASSDISRAEAFF
>TRBJ2-1|TRBV7-8|NA|NA
TGTGCCAGCAGCTTAGTGGGGGGAAGCAATGAGCAGTTCTTC
CASSLVGGSNEQFF
>TRBJ1-6|TRBV5-5|TRBD1|NA
TGTGCCAGCAGCTTGTCGAGGACAGGGTTCTATAATTCACCCCTCCACTTT
CASSLSRTGFYNSPLHF
>TRBJ1-2|TRBV18|TRBD1|NA
TGTGCCAGCTCACCGGGACAGGGGCCGCCTAACTATGGCTACACCTTC
CASSPGQGPPNYGYTF
>TRBJ2-7|TRBV19|TRBD1|NA
TGTGCCAGTAGTAGATACGGACAGGGGAAAAGGTACGAGCAGTACTTC
CASSRYGQGKRYEQYF
>TRBJ1-2|TRBV7-9|TRBD1|NA
TGTGCCAGCAGCCCAGGGGGGCTGGACTATGGCTACACCTTC
CASSPGGLDYGYTF
>TRBJ2-3|TRBV18|TRBD2|few
TGTGCCAGCTCACCCCCCCTGGAGAGCGGGAGTGGCACAGATACGCAGTATTTT
CASSPPLESGSGTDTQYF
>TRBJ1-5|TRBV18|TRBD1|few
TGTGCCAGCTCACTGGCAGGGGGCGTTGGCAATCAGCCCCAGCATTTT
CASSLAGGVGNQPQHF
>TRBJ2-5|TRBV15|TRBD2|NA
TGTGCCACCAGCTCCGGGGGGAGGGAGACCCAGTACTTC
CATSSGGRETQYF
>TRBJ1-5|TRBV6-2/TRBV6-3|NA|once
TGTGCCAGCAGCCACTACCCCGGAGGGTTTAGCAATCAGCCCCAGCATTTT
CASSHYPGGFSNQPQHF